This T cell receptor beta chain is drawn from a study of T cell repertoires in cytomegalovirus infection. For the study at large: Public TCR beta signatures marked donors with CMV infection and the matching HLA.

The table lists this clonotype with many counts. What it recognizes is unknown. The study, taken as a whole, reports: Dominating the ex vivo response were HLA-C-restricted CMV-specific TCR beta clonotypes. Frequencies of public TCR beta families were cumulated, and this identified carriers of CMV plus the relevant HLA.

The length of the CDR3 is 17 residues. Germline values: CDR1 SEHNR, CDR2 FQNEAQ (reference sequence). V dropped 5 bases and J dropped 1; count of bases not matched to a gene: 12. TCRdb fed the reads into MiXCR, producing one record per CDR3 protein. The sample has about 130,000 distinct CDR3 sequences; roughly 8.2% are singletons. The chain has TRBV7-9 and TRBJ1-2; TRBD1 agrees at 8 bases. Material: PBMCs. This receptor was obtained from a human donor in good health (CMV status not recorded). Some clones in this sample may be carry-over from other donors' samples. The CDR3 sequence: CASSLKDRVRINYGYTF. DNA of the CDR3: TGTGCCAGCAGCCTCAAGGACAGGGTTCGAATTAACTATGGCTACACCTTC. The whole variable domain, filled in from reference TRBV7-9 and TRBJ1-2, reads DTGVSQNPRHKITKRGQNVTFRCDPISEHNRLYWYRQTLGQGPEFLTYFQNEAQLEKSRLLSDRFSAERPKGSFSTLEIQRTEQGDSAMYLCASSLKDRVRINYGYTFGSGTRLTVV.